Only a few counts were recorded for the clone carrying this T cell receptor (beta chain). No antigen is known for it. The V gene lost 4 bases and the J gene lost 2 bases, with 15 bases spanning the gap. Germline V lookup: CDR1 PRHDT, CDR2 FYEKMQ (reference sequence). The CDR3 runs 16 residues. The sample is drawn from a study of blood T cells in healthy people across ages. Study-level points and caveats: Diversity figures based on one million T cells were deemed too low.

Together with a sample-barcoded 5' primer, a J-beta primer mix was included in a second PCR lasting about 6 to 11 cycles. TCRdb re-derived calls from the 5' RACE reads in MiXCR, one entry per CDR3 protein. Of almost 800,000 distinct CDR3 sequences listed, about three fifths are singletons. The sample was blood. The receptor's source is a man aged 25-45 years in good health. The chain couples TRBV13 to TRBJ2-4, with a tentative D call TRBD1 (6 bases). CDR3 DNA sequence: TGTGCCAGCAGCTCCGGGGACACTGGACCCAAAAACATTCAGTACTTC. This sequence encodes CASSSGDTGPKNIQYF.